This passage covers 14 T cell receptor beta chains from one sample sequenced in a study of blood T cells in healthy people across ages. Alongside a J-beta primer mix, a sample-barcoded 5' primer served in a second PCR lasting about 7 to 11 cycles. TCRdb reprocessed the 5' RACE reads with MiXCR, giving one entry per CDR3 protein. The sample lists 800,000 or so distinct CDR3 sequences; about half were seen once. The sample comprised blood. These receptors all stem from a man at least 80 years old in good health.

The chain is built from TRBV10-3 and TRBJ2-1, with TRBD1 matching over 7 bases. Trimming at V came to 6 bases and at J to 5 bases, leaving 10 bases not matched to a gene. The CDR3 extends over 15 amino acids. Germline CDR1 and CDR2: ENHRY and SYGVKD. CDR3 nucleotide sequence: TGTGCCATCAGGATTTCAAAGACAGGGAACAATGAGCAGTTCTTC. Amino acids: CAIRISKTGNNEQFF.

The CDR3 bases are TGTGCCGCCCGTGCTTGGGACAGGCTAATCGGGGGGTACCAAGAGACCCAGTACTTC. Its translation: CAARAWDRLIGGYQETQYF. The genes are TRBV10-3 and TRBJ2-5, with a weak D call TRBD1 (8 bases). The V end was cut by 11 bases, the J end by 0 bases, with 31 bases between. CDR1 and CDR2 (germline): ENHRY, SYGVKD. The length of the CDR3 is 19 residues.

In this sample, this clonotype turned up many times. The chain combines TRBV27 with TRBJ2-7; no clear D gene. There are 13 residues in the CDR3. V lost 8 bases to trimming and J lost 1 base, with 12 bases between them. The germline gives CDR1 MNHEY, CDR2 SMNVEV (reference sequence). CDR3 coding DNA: TGTGCCAGCGGAGTAGGCCGTTCCTACGAGCAGTACTTC. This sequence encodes CASGVGRSYEQYF.

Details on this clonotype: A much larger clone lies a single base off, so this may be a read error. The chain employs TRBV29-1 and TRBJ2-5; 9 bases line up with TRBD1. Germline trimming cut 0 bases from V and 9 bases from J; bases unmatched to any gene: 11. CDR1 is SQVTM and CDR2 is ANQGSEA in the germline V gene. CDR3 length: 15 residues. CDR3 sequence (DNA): TGCAGCGTTGAAGAGGGACAGGGCTTGTGGGAGGCCCAGTACTTC. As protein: CSVEEGQGLWEAQYF.

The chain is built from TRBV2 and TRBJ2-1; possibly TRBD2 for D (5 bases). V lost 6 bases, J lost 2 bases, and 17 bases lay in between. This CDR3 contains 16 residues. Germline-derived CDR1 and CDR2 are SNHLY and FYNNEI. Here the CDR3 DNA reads TGTGCCAGCAGGCGGCGAAGCGGCTCGACCTACAATGAGCAGTTCTTC. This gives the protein CASRRRSGSTYNEQFF.

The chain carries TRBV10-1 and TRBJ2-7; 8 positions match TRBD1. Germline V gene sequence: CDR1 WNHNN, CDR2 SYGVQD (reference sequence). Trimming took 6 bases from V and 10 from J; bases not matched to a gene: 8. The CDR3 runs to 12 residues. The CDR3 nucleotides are TGCGCCAGCAGCCGGGACAGGTTTCAACAGTACTTC. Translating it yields CASSRDRFQQYF.

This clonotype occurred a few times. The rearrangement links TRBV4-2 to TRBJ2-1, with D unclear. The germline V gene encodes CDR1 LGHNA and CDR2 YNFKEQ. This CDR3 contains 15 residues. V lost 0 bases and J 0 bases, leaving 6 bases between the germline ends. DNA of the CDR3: TGTGCCAGCAGCCAAGATCAAAGCTCCTACAATGAGCAGTTCTTC. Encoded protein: CASSQDQSSYNEQFF.

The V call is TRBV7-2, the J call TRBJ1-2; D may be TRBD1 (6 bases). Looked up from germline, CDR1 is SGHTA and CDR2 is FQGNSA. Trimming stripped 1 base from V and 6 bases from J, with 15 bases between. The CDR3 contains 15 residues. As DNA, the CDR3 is TGTGCCAGCAGCTTAGTGGGGGCGTTTGACCATGGCTACACCTTC. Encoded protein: CASSLVGAFDHGYTF.

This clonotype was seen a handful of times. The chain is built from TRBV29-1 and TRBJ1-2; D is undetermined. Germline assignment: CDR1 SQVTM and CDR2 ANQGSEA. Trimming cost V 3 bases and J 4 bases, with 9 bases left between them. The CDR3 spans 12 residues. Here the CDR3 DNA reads TGCAGCGTTGACTCTCCCAGCTATGGCTACACCTTC. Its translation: CSVDSPSYGYTF.

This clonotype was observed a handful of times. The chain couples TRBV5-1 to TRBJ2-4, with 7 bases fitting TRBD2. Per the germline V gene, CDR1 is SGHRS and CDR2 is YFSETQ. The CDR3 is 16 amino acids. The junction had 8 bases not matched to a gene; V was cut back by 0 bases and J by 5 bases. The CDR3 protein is CASSLDGGGPENIQYF. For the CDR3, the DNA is TGCGCCAGCAGCTTGGATGGGGGAGGGCCGGAAAACATTCAGTACTTC.

CDR3 protein: CASSLPAGRQETQYF. CDR3 coding DNA: TGTGCCAGCAGCCTCCCAGCGGGCCGACAAGAGACCCAGTACTTC. The rearrangement uses TRBV3-1 and TRBJ2-5, with D perhaps TRBD2 (6 bases). The CDR3 contains 15 residues. Germline V gene data show CDR1 as LGHDT and CDR2 as YNNKEL (reference sequence). Trimming left V 4 bases short and J 2 bases short, with 14 bases between.

The DNA for the CDR3 is TGCAGTCGACAGCGGGGCTCCTACAATGAGCAGTACTTC. Its translation is CSRQRGSYNEQYF. The chain employs TRBV20-1 and TRBJ2-5; 7 positions agree with TRBD2. After removal of 8 bases from V and 11 bases from J, the junction contained 17 bases not matched to a gene. Germline CDR1 and CDR2: DFQATT and SNEGSKA (reference sequence). The CDR3 is made up of 13 amino acids.

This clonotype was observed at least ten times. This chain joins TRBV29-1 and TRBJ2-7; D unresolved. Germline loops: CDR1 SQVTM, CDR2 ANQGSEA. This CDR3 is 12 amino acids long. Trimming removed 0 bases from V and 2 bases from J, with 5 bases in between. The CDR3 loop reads CSVEDRAYEQYF. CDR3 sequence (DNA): TGCAGCGTTGAAGACCGAGCCTACGAGCAGTACTTC.

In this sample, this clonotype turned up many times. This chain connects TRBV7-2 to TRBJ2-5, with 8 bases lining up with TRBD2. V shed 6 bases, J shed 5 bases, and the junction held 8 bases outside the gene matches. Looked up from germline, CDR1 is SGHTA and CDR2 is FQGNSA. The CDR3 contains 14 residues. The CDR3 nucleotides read TGTGCCAGCAGGCGGGACTTAGCGGGGGAGACCCAGTACTTC. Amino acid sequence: CASRRDLAGETQYF.